This T cell receptor beta chain was profiled in a study of CD8+CD57+ T cells in acquired aplastic anemia. Whole-study findings and limits: Around 30 sequences, all CD8+ CDR3, were shared between patients and controls.

Regarding this clonotype: Its antigen is undetermined.

Profiling that covered TCR beta VDJ and CDR3 relied on genomic DNA as its template. Each CDR3 protein is one row after TCRdb ran MiXCR on the reads. The profile covers more than 250,000 distinct CDR3 sequences, with 45% to 65% appearing a single time and less than 10% taken by the ten largest. The CDR3 runs to 14 residues. Per germline, CDR1 SNHLY and CDR2 FYNNEI. V was clipped by 6 bases and J by 7 bases, with 13 bases between them. Sample: sorted CD4+, CD8+, or CD8+CD57+ T cells (not recorded which) from PBMCs. The rearrangement joins TRBV2 to TRBJ1-6, with D perhaps matching TRBD1 (6 bases). This TCR was recovered from a human donor with severe aplastic anemia or a healthy control (not recorded which). The CDR3 DNA is TGTGCCAGCAGACAGGACAGCCAAAATTCACCCCTCCACTTT. Translated: CASRQDSQNSPLHF.